The rows below give T cell receptor beta chains drawn from one sample of a study of cytomegalovirus exposure and HLA in healthy donors. Here immunoSEQ multiplex PCR was the method, and the copy in TCRdb shows in-frame clones only, minus some. This sample has about 160,000 clones, with around 79% found just once. The sequencing input was PBMCs. The receptors come from a human donor in good health. The CDR3 runs from the conserved cysteine through the conserved F or W. A D gene is named only where the DNA matches it firmly. Clone size is given for some rows only: seen once, a few or many times, or a class if the clone is expanded.

TRBD1	TRBV18	TRBJ1-1	NA	CASSPTGAHKVAFF	TGTGCCAGCTCACCCACAGGGGCTCACAAGGTAGCTTTCTTT
NA	TRBV6-6	TRBJ1-1	NA	CASSYPSGRSSEAFF	TGTGCCAGCAGTTACCCCTCGGGGAGATCGTCCGAAGCTTTCTTT
TRBD2	TRBV7-3	TRBJ2-1	NA	CASSLLAGGAGDEQFF	TGTGCCAGCAGCTTATTGGCAGGCGGGGCGGGGGATGAGCAGTTCTTC
TRBD2	TRBV5-4	TRBJ2-1	NA	CASSLPSLADYNEQFF	TGTGCCAGCAGCTTACCTTCCCTAGCGGACTACAATGAGCAGTTCTTC
NA	TRBV6-1	TRBJ2-6	NA	CASSVGRSGANVLTF	TGTGCCAGCAGTGTCGGTCGCTCTGGGGCCAACGTCCTGACTTTC
TRBD1	TRBV18	TRBJ1-3	NA	CASSPQGAARGAGNTIYF	TGTGCCAGCTCACCGCAGGGGGCTGCTCGGGGCGCTGGAAACACCATATATTTT
TRBD2	TRBV7-8	TRBJ2-1	NA	CASSARSGTSGHNEQFF	TGTGCCAGCAGCGCCAGGTCCGGGACTAGCGGTCACAATGAGCAGTTCTTC
NA	TRBV25-1	TRBJ1-1	NA	CASSDPAEAFF	TGTGCCAGCAGTGACCCGGCTGAAGCTTTCTTT
NA	TRBV27	TRBJ2-7	NA	CASSLGQRAYEQYF	TGTGCCAGCAGTTTAGGACAGCGCGCCTACGAGCAGTACTTC
TRBD2	TRBV7-2	TRBJ2-5	NA	CASSPGGLAGGETQYF	TGTGCCAGCAGCCCAGGGGGACTAGCGGGAGGAGAGACCCAGTACTTC
TRBD2	TRBV6-1	TRBJ2-7	once	CASSAGTSGSPPLYF	TGTGCCAGCAGTGCTGGGACTAGCGGGAGTCCCCCTCTGTACTTC
TRBD2	TRBV28	TRBJ2-1	NA	CASSLPLAGGLNEQFF	TGTGCCAGCAGTTTACCGCTAGCGGGAGGGCTTAATGAGCAGTTCTTC
NA	TRBV27	TRBJ1-5	once	CASRPYIFNQPQHF	TGTGCCAGCAGACCCTATATATTCAATCAGCCCCAGCATTTT
NA	TRBV7-7	TRBJ2-2	NA	CASSSPTRPGELFF	TGTGCCAGCAGCTCCCCTACCCGCCCCGGGGAGCTGTTTTTT
NA	TRBV7-2	TRBJ2-6	NA	CASSLNGYSGANVLTF	TGTGCCAGCAGCCTCAACGGGTACTCTGGGGCCAACGTCCTGACTTTC
NA	TRBV2	TRBJ2-1	NA	CASLISGGEQFF	TGTGCCAGCCTTATATCGGGTGGTGAGCAGTTCTTC
TRBD1	TRBV5-8	TRBJ1-2	NA	CASSRDRATNYGYTF	TGTGCCAGCAGCAGAGACAGGGCGACCAACTATGGCTACACCTTC
TRBD2	TRBV5-4	TRBJ2-3	NA	CASSPRTSGISDTQYF	TGTGCCAGCAGCCCCCGGACTAGCGGGATTTCAGATACGCAGTATTTT
TRBD2	TRBV19	TRBJ2-1	NA	CASSWSAGGIFNEQFF	TGTGCCAGTAGTTGGTCGGCGGGAGGCATATTCAATGAGCAGTTCTTC
TRBD2	TRBV30	TRBJ2-6	NA	CAWRGGFGANVLTF	TGTGCCTGGAGGGGGGGGTTTGGGGCCAACGTCCTGACTTTC
NA	TRBV7-2	TRBJ1-5	NA	CASSPREGVSNQPQHF	TGTGCCAGCAGCCCCCGGGAAGGAGTGAGCAATCAGCCCCAGCATTTT
TRBD1	TRBV4-2	TRBJ1-2	NA	CASSLEDRGRGGYTF	TGTGCCAGCAGCCTGGAGGACAGGGGGCGCGGGGGCTACACCTTC
NA	TRBV6-6	TRBJ2-7	NA	CASSYGTYVAYEQYF	TGTGCCAGCAGTTACGGGACTTATGTCGCCTACGAGCAGTACTTC
NA	TRBV5-1	TRBJ2-1	few	CASRLEGNEQFF	TGCGCCAGCCGACTAGAGGGCAATGAGCAGTTCTTC
NA	TRBV27	TRBJ1-6	NA	CASSLEGVSPLHF	TGTGCCAGCAGTTTAGAGGGCGTCTCACCCCTCCACTTT
NA	TRBV6-5	TRBJ2-1	NA	CASRARSGLPNEQFF	TGTGCCAGCAGGGCGAGGTCCGGACTCCCAAATGAGCAGTTCTTC
NA	TRBV30	TRBJ1-5	NA	CAWMTGNQPQHF	TGTGCCTGGATGACAGGAAATCAGCCCCAGCATTTT
TRBD1	TRBV7-9	TRBJ2-7	NA	CASSRQGNEQYF	TGTGCCAGCAGCAGACAGGGGAACGAGCAGTACTTC
NA	TRBV5-1	TRBJ2-2	NA	CASSLELAGSSWELFF	TGCGCCAGCAGCTTGGAACTAGCCGGGTCCTCATGGGAGCTGTTTTTT
TRBD1	TRBV7-2	TRBJ2-1	NA	CASSRRGTGFNYNEQFF	TGTGCCAGCAGCCGGAGGGGGACAGGGTTCAACTACAATGAGCAGTTCTTC
NA	TRBV19	TRBJ2-3	NA	CASSILRPGTFPTDTQYF	TGTGCCAGTAGTATCCTACGTCCCGGGACATTCCCCACAGATACGCAGTATTTT
TRBD1	TRBV15	TRBJ2-7	NA	CATSREDRDEYEQYF	TGTGCCACCAGCAGAGAGGACAGGGACGAGTACGAGCAGTACTTC
NA	TRBV19	TRBJ2-3	NA	CASGEGSADTQYF	TGTGCCAGCGGCGAGGGCAGCGCAGATACGCAGTATTTT
TRBD2	TRBV7-9	TRBJ2-7	NA	CASSPGGRAVQSSGQYF	TGTGCCAGCAGCCCAGGCGGGAGGGCCGTCCAGTCGTCTGGGCAGTACTTC
NA	TRBV29-1	TRBJ1-2	once	CSVEGPFLYGYTF	TGCAGCGTTGAGGGGCCGTTCTTATATGGCTACACCTTC
NA	TRBV27	TRBJ2-3	NA	CASSLSSTDTQYF	TGTGCCAGCAGTCTCTCTAGCACAGATACGCAGTATTTT
TRBD1	TRBV5-1	TRBJ2-7	NA	CASRGDSYDEQYF	TGCGCCAGCAGGGGGGACAGTTACGACGAGCAGTACTTC